This T cell receptor beta chain was recorded in a study of CD8+ T cells in alopecia areata. The treatment here: oral pan-JAK inhibitor, 5-10 mg twice daily. Study-level results: Sequencing of scalp tissue also captures the resident alphabeta T cells of normal skin. Clonality in lesional scalp, especially alopecia totalis/universalis, exceeded that of normal scalp. With tofacitinib ongoing, many expanded lesional clones persisted in both scalp and blood.

Sequencing templates came from extracted RNA that was reverse transcribed into cDNA. The protocol was immunoSEQ multiplex PCR, while the TCRdb copy is restricted to in-frame clones and leaves out a portion. The repertoire holds 200,000 to 250,000 clones, more than 45% seen once, with about 1.4% in the top ten. V shed 10 bases, J shed 1 base, and the junction held 8 bases outside the gene matches. Germline V gene data show CDR1 as ENHRY and CDR2 as SYGVKD. The CDR3 sequence is 14 residues long. Points on this clone: The target antigen is unknown.

The sequence was obtained from a human donor with alopecia areata. The chain couples TRBV10-3 to TRBJ2-7; TRBD1 matches at 9 bases. Sequences were derived from CD4+ T cells sorted from blood, sampled at week 4, from a patient treated with tofacitinib. The CDR3 sequence is CATISGTGSYEQYF. CDR3 in DNA: TGTGCCACGATATCCGGGACAGGGTCCTACGAGCAGTACTTC.